The sequence of this T cell receptor beta chain was determined in a study of CD8+ T cells in alopecia areata. The germline V gene encodes CDR1 GTSNPN and CDR2 SVGIG (reference sequence). Losses at the gene ends were 3 bases for V and 8 bases for J; bases not matched to a gene: 5. The CDR3 is 13 amino acids. Study-wide points: Higher clonality was seen in lesional scalp than in normal scalp, especially in alopecia totalis/universalis.

For this clone: The antigen is undetermined. Additional DNA sequences in this sample encode the identical CDR3.

TCR sequencing used cDNA made by reverse transcription of extracted RNA. Profiling relied on immunoSEQ multiplex PCR, and the TCRdb table lists in-frame clones only, not all of them. This table has under 200,000 clones, 55% to 75% appearing once. Treatment noted: oral pan-JAK inhibitor, 5-10 mg twice daily. This receptor was identified in a human donor with alopecia areata. Sequences were derived from CD4+ T cells sorted from blood, sampled at week 4, from a patient treated with tofacitinib. The V and J genes are TRBV30 and TRBJ1-4; TRBD1 matches at 8 bases. The DNA for the CDR3 is TGTGCCTGGAGCCGGGACAGGCGAGAAAAACTGTTTTTT. Translating it yields CAWSRDRREKLFF. Using reference TRBV30 and TRBJ1-4 for the parts outside the CDR3, the full variable domain is SQTIHQWPATLVQPVGSPLSLECTVEGTSNPNLYWYRQAAGRGLQLLFYSVGIGQISSEVPQNLSASRPQDRQFILSSKKLLLSDSGFYLCAWSRDRREKLFFGSGTQLSVL.